This TCR beta chain was retrieved from a study of shared clonotypes between healthy human individuals. Overall study findings and caveats: Estimated richness values were generally larger in naive subsets than in memory subsets. Across a few donors, naive CD4 shared about 5%, naive CD8 more than 3%, memory CD4 roughly 2.3%, memory CD8 0.4% to 0.5%. Donors were few, which limited the genetic and exposure-history diversity represented. The generation probabilities recorded for non-shared clonotypes fell below those of clonotypes shared by all four donors.

Turning to this clone: Its cognate antigen is unknown.

The ends were cut back, 3 bases at V and 1 base at J, with 4 bases in the middle. Germline V gene lookup returns CDR1 SQVTM and CDR2 ANQGSEA. The CDR3 spans 12 residues. Sequencing was performed with immunoSEQ multiplex PCR; in TCRdb, only in-frame clones are kept and a portion is missing. The sample shows hundreds of thousands of clones, 74% of them seen only once. This sequence joins TRBV29-1 and TRBJ2-1; D is uncertain. The receptor comes from a young man in good health. The sequencing sample was made of memory CD4+ T cells sorted from blood. The subset: CD45RA-negative fraction. The CDR3 region is CSVEASYNEQFF. The CDR3 DNA reads TGCAGCGTTGAGGCGTCCTACAATGAGCAGTTCTTC.